The present T cell receptor (beta chain) was sequenced within a study of identifying expanded T cells in peripheral blood. On this clone: Its target is unknown.

The CDR3 contains 11 residues. CDR1 is LNHNV and CDR2 is YYDKDF in the germline V gene (reference sequence). With 6 bases removed from V and 4 bases from J, the gap between germline ends came to 7 bases. Collection occurred without any documented infections or immune events in donors. Clones were sequenced by immunoSEQ multiplex PCR, and TCRdb holds only the in-frame ones, with some missing. The sample lists roughly 120,000 clones; around 90% were seen once. Overall study findings and caveats: Approximately 1.2 clones differed between technical replicates, versus around 15 and 19 over time.

J is TRBJ2-7 and V is TRBV15; D gene unclear. This receptor was taken from a person between 18 and 75 years old in good health. Specimen: blood. The CDR3 DNA reads as TGTGCCACCAGGGGCCGATACGAGCAGTACTTC. It codes for CATRGRYEQYF. The full variable domain, rest sourced from reference TRBV15 and TRBJ2-7, is DAMVIQNPRYQVTQFGKPVTLSCSQTLNHNVMYWYQQKSSQAPKLLFHYYDKDFNNEADTPDNFQSRRPNTSFCFLDIRSPGLGDTAMYLCATRGRYEQYFGPGTRLTVT.